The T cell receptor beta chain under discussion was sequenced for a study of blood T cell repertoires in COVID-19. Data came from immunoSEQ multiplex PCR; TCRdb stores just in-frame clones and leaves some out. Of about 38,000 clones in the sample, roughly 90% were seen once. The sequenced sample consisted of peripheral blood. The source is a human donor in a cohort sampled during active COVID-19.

CDR3 loop: CAWGGTAYEQYF. CDR3 nucleotide sequence: TGTGCCTGGGGGGGGACAGCCTACGAGCAGTACTTC. The V gene is TRBV30, the J gene TRBJ2-7, with D possibly being TRBD1 (7 bases). Deletions cut 5 bases from V and 2 bases from J, with 10 bases between. The CDR3 contains 12 residues. Germline V CDR1 and CDR2: GTSNPN, SVGIG (reference sequence).